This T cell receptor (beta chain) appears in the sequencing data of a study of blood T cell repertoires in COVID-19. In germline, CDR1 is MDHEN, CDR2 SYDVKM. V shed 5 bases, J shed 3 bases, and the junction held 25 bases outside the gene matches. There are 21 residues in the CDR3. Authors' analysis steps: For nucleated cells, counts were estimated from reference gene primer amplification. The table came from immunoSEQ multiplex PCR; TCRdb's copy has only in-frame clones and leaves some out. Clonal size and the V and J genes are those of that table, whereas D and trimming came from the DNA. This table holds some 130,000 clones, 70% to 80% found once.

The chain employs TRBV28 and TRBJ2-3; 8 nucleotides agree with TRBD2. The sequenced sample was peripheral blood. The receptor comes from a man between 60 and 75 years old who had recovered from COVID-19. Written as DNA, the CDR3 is TGTGCCAGCAGTGATTCGCGGGGGTATGGGGTTAGCGGGATTGTTACAGATACGCAGTATTTT. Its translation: CASSDSRGYGVSGIVTDTQYF.